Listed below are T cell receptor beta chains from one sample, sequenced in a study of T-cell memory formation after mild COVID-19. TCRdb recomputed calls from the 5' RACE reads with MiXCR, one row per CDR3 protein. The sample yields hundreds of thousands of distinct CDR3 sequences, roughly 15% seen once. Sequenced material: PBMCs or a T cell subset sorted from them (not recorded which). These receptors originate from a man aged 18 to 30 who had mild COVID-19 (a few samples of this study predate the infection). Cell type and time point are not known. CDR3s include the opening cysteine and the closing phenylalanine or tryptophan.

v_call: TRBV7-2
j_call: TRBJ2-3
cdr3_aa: CASSLAPHTDTQYF

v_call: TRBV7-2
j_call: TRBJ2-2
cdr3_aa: CASRGTGELFF

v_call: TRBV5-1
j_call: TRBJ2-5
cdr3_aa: CASSADSQETQYF

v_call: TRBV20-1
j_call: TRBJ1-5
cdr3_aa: CSAREGETANQPQHF

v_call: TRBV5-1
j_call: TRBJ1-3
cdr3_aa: CASSAGLYSGNTIYF

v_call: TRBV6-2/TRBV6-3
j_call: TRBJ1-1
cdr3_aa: CASSDRIEAFF

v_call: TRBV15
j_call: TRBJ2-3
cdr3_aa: CATMNGGMDTQYF

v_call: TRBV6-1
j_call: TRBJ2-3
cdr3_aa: CASSDRGLSTDTQYF

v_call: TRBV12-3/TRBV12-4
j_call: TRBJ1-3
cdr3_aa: CASRTTGSSGNTIYF

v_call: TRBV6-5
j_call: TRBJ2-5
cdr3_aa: CASSWSGQGKETQYF

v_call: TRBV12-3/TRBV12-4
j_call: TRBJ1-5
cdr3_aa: CASSQRRGQPQHF

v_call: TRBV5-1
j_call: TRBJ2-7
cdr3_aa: CASSLGQGRNEQYF

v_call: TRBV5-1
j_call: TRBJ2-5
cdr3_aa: CASSLVEGAETQYF

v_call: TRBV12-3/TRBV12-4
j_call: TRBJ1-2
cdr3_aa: CAPGKGRSNYGYTF

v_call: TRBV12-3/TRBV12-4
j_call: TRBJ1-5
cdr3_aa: CASSLEAYQPQHF

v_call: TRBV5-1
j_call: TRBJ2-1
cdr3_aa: CASRVTSGGAYNEQFF

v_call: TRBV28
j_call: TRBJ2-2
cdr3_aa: CASRQLATGELFF

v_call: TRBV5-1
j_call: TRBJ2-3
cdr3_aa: CASSLGLDSTDTQYF

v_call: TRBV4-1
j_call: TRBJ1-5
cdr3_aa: CASSQVGGRAWGQPQHF

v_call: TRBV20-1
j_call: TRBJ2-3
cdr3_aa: CSARGRVMVADTQYF

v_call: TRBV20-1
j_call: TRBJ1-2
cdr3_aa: CSARSRDTTSNYGYTF

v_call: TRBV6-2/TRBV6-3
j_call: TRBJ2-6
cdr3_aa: CASRTAGANVLTF

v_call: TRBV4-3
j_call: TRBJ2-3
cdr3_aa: CASSHRTGPTDTQYF

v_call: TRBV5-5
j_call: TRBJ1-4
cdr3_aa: CASTKGTTNEKLFF

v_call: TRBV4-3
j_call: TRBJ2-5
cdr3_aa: CASSRGQQETQYF

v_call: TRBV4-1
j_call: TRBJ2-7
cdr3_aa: CASSQRQGFSYEQYF

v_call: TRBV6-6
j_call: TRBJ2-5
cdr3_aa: CASSYSPAGGQETQYF

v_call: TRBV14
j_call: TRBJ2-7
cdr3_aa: CASSQDPGHTYEQYF

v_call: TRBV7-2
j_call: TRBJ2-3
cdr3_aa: CASTRDRGPDTQYF

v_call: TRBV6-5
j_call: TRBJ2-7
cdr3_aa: CASGDRLTYEQYF

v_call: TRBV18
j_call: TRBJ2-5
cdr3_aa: CASSPSGVSGPSYQETQYF

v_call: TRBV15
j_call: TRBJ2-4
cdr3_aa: CATSRDKLGHPGDIQYF

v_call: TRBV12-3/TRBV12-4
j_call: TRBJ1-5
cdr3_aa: CASSLAPGGLGQPQHF

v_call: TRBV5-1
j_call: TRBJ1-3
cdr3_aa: CASSLGIGGPSGDTIYF

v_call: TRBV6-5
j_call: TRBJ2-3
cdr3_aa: CASSPPFPDTQYF

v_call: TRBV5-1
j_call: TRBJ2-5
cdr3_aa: CASSLGAGPYQETQYF

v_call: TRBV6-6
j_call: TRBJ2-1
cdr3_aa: CASSHGDRDGEQFF

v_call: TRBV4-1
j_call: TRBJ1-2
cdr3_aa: CASSQDPSNYGYTF